This T cell receptor beta chain was sequenced during a study of blood T cells in healthy people across ages. Alongside a J-beta primer mix, a sample-barcoded 5' primer served in a second PCR lasting about 6 to 12 cycles. MiXCR was run by TCRdb on the 5' RACE reads, yielding one entry per CDR3 protein. The table shows around 1.7 million distinct CDR3 sequences, with under 30% occurring only once. Collection of ten milliliters of peripheral blood was performed for each donor. Regarding the study as a whole: Across the age range, TCR beta diversity per million T cells fell in a roughly linear way. Strong correlation was found linking TCR beta diversity to naive T cell percentage. The study found more naive CD4+ cells and higher diversity in long-lived than aged donors.

This CDR3 has 12 residues. The V gene lost 9 bases and the J gene lost 7 bases, with 12 bases spanning the gap. From germline, CDR1 is LGHDT and CDR2 YNNKEL (reference sequence). A note on this clonotype: Its target is unknown.

The sample was blood. The clonotype originates from a woman aged 30 to 39 in good health. The chain couples TRBV3-1 to TRBJ2-2, with D possibly matching TRBD2 (6 bases). The chain's CDR3 is CASRGWNGELFF. Written as DNA, the CDR3 is TGTGCCAGTCGGGGGTGGAACGGGGAGCTGTTTTTT.